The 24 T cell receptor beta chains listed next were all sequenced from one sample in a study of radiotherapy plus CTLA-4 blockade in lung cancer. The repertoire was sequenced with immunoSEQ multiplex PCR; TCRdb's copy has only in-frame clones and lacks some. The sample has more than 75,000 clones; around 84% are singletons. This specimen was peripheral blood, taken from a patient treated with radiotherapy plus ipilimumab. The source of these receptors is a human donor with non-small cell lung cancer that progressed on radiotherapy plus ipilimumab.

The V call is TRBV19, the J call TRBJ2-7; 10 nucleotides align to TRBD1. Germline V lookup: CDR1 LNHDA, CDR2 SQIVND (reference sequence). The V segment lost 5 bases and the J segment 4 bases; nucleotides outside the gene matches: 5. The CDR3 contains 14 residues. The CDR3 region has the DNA TGTGCCAGTAGTGCCGGGACAGGGGAATACGAGCAGTACTTC. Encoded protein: CASSAGTGEYEQYF.

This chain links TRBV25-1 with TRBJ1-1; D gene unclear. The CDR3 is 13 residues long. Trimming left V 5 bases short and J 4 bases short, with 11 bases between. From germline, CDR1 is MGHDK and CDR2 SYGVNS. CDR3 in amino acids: CASSSTGSTEAFF. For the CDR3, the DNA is TGTGCCAGCAGTTCGACTGGGAGCACTGAAGCTTTCTTT.

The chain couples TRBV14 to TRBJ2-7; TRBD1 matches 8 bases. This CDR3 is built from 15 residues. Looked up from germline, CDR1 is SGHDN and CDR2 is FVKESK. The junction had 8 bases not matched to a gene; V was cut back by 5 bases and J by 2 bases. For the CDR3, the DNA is TGTGCCAGCAGCTCCAGGACAGGGATCACCTACGAGCAGTACTTC. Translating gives CASSSRTGITYEQYF. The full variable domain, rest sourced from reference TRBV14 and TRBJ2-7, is EAGVTQFPSHSVIEKGQTVTLRCDPISGHDNLYWYRRVMGKEIKFLLHFVKESKQDESGMPNNRFLAERTGGTYSTLKVQPAELEDSGVYFCASSSRTGITYEQYFGPGTRLTVT.

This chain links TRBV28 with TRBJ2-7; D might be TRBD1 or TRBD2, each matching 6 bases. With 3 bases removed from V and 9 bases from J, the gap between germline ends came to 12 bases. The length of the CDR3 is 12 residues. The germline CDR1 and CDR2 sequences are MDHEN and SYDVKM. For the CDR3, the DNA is TGTGCCAGCAGTTTTAGGGGGGCCCGGCAGTACGTC. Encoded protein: CASSFRGARQYV.

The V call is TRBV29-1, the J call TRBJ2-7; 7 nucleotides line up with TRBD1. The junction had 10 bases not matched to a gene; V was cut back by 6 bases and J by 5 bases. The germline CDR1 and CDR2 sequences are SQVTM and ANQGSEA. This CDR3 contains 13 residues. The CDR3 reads CSVTGSGGNEQYF. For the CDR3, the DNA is TGCAGCGTGACAGGGTCGGGCGGTAACGAGCAGTACTTC.

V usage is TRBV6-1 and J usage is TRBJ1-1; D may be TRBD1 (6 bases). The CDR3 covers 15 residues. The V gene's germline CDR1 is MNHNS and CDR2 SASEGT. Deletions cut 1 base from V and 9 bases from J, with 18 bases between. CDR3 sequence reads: CASSEVGPKGGKAFF. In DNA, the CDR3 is TGTGCCAGCAGTGAAGTTGGACCAAAGGGGGGAAAAGCTTTCTTT.

CDR3 DNA sequence: TGTGCCAGCAGCTTGATGGGACAGGGCCCGTTTGAGCAGTTCTTC. Amino acids: CASSLMGQGPFEQFF. The chain couples TRBV5-4 to TRBJ2-1, with 9 bases fitting TRBD1. Trimming cost V 1 base and J 9 bases; bases outside gene matches: 8. The CDR3 spans 15 residues. Per the germline V gene, CDR1 is SGHNT and CDR2 is YYREEE (reference sequence).

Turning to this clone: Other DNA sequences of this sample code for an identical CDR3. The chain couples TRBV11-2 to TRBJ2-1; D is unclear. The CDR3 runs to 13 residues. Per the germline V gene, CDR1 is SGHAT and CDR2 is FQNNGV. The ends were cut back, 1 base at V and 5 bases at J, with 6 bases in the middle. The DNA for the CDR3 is TGTGCCAGCAGCTTAGGCCTAAACAATGAGCAGTTCTTC. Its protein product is CASSLGLNNEQFF.

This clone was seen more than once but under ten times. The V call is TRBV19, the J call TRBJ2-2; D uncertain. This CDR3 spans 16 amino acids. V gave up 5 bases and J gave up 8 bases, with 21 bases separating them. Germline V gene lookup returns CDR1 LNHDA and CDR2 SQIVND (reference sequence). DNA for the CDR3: TGTGCCAGTAGTGTCCCCCGGGCCCTAGGGCCGGGGGAGCTGTTTTTT. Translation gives CASSVPRALGPGELFF.

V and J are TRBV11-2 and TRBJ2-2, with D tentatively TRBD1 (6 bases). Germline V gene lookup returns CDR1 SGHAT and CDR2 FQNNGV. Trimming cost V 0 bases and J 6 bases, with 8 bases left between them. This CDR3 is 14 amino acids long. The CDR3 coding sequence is TGTGCCAGCAGCTTAGAGGGGGCCTCCGGGGAGCTGTTTTTT. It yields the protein CASSLEGASGELFF.

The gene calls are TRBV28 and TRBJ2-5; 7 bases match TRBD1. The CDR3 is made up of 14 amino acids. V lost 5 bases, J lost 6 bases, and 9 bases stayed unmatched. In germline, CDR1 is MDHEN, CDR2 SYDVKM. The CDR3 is CASSQGTEVKTQYF. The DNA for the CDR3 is TGTGCCAGCAGTCAAGGGACAGAGGTGAAGACCCAGTACTTC.

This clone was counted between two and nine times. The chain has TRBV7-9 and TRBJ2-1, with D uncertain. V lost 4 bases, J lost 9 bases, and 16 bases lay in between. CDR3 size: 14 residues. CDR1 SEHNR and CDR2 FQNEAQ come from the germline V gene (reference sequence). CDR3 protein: CASSSLGFLTEQFF. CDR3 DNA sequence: TGTGCCAGCAGCTCCTTAGGCTTTTTGACTGAGCAGTTCTTC.

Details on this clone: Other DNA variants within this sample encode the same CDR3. Here the CDR3 DNA reads TGTGCCAGTAGTATAGTCGGCGGGACCTCCTACAATGAGCAGTTCTTC. Encoded protein: CASSIVGGTSYNEQFF. The chain recombines TRBV19 with TRBJ2-1; D perhaps matches TRBD2 (6 bases). The CDR3 is 16 amino acids. From germline, CDR1 is LNHDA and CDR2 SQIVND (reference sequence). V lost 1 base, J lost 0 bases, and 10 bases lay in between.

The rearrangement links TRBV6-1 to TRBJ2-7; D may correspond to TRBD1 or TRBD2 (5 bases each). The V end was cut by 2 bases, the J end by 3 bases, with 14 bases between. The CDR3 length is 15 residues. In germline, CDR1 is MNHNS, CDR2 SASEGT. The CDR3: CASSEYIQGVYEQYF. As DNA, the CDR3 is TGTGCCAGCAGTGAATACATCCAGGGAGTCTACGAGCAGTACTTC.

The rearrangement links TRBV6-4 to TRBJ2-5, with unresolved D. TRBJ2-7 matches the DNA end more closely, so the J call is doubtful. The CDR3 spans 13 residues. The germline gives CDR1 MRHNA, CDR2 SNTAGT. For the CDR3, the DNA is TGTGCCAGCAGTGACAGGGTACCCCACGAGCAGTACTTC. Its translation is CASSDRVPHEQYF.

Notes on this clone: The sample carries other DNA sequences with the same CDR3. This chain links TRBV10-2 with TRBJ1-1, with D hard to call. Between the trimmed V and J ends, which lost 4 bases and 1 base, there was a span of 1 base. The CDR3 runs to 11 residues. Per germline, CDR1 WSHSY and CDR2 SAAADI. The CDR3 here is CASSGNTEAFF. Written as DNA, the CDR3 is TGCGCCAGCAGTGGGAACACTGAAGCTTTCTTT.

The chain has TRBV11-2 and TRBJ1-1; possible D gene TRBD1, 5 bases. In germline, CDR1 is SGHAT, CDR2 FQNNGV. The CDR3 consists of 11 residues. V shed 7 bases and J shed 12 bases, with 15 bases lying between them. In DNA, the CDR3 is TGTGCCAGCACCGCAGGGTTTGCGCCTTTCTTT. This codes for CASTAGFAPFF. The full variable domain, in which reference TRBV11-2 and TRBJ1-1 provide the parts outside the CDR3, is EAGVAQSPRYKIIEKRQSVAFWCNPISGHATLYWYQQILGQGPKLLIQFQNNGVVDDSQLPKDRFSAERLKGVDSTLKIQPAKLEDSAVYLCASTAGFAPFFGQGTRLTVV.

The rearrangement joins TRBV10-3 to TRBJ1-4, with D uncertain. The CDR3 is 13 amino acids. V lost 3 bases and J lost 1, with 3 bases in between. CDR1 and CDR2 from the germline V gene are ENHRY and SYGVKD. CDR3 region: CAISDRTNEKLFF. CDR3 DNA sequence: TGTGCCATCAGTGACAGAACTAATGAAAAACTGTTTTTT.

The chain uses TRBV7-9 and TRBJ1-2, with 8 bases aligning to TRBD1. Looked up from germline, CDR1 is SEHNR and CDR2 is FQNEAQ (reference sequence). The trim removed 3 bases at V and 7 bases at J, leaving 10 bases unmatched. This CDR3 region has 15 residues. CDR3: CASSFSGQAFLGYTF. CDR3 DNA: TGTGCCAGCAGCTTCTCGGGACAGGCCTTTCTTGGCTACACCTTC.

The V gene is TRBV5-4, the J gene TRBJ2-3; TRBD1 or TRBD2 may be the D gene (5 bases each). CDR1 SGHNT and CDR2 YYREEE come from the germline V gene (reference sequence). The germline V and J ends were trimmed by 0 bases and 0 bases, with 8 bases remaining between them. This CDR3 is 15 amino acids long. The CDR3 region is CASSLGGGSTDTQYF. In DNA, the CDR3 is TGTGCCAGCAGCTTGGGGGGCGGGAGCACAGATACGCAGTATTTT.

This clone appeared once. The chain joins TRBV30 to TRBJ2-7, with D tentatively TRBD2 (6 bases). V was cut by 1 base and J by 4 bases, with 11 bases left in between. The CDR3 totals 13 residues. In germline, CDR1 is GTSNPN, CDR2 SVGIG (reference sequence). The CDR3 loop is CAWSADRGYEQYF. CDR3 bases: TGTGCCTGGAGTGCCGACCGGGGGTACGAGCAGTACTTC.

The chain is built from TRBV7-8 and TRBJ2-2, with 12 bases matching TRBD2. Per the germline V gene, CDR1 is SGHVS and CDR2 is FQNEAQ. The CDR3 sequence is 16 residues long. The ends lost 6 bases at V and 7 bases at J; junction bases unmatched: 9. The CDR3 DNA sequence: TGTGCCAGCAGGCACGGACTAGCGGGACCCCACGGGGAGCTGTTTTTT. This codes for CASRHGLAGPHGELFF.

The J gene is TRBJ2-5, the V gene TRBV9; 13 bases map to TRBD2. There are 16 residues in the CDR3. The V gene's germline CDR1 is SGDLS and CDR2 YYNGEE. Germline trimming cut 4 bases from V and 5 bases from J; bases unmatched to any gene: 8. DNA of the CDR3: TGTGCCAGCAGCATACTACTAGCGGGAGGGCCGGAGACCCAGTACTTC. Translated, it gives CASSILLAGGPETQYF.

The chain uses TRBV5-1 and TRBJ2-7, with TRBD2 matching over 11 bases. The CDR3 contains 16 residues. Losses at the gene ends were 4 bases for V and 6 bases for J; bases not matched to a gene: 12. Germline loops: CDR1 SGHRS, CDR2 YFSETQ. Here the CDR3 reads CASSPPGLAVSGEQYF. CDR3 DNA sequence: TGCGCCAGCAGCCCACCGGGACTAGCGGTGTCGGGCGAGCAGTACTTC.